This is a list of T cell receptor beta chains from one sample in a study of blood T cells in healthy people across ages. MiXCR was run by TCRdb on the 5' RACE reads, yielding one entry per CDR3 protein. The profile covers approximately 800,000 distinct CDR3 sequences, with 55% to 70% appearing a single time and roughly 20% taken by the ten largest. Source material: blood. These receptors all stem from a man aged 25-40 years in good health. Both conserved end residues are part of each CDR3. The D gene is left open where the match is weak. For some rows the clone size is stated as once, few or many, or as a class when expanded; others skip it.

TRBV7-9	15	TRBJ2-7	-	-	TGTGCCAGCAGCTTAATAACGGGGATGACCTACGAGCAGTACTTC	CASSLITGMTYEQYF
TRBV6-2/TRBV6-3	16	TRBJ2-1	once	TRBD2	TGTGCCAGCAGTACAGAAGCGGGAGCGGGGGTAAATGAGCAGTTCTTC	CASSTEAGAGVNEQFF
TRBV6-1	13	TRBJ1-6	-	-	TGTGCCAGCATAAGCTCCTATAATTCACCCCTCCACTTT	CASISSYNSPLHF
TRBV10-1	13	TRBJ2-1	once	-	TGCGCCAGCAGTGACCTAGCCTACAATGAGCAGTTCTTC	CASSDLAYNEQFF
TRBV2	15	TRBJ2-7	-	TRBD2	TGTGCCAGCAGAAAGAGCGGGGGGGCCCCCTACGAGCAGTACTTC	CASRKSGGAPYEQYF
TRBV5-1	14	TRBJ2-1	-	TRBD2	TGCGCCAGCAGTAAGACGGGGGGGCCCGATGAGCAGTTCTTC	CASSKTGGPDEQFF
TRBV7-2	13	TRBJ2-5	few	-	TGTGCCAGCAGGGCCGGGGGAGGAGAGACCCAGTACTTC	CASRAGGGETQYF
TRBV28	16	TRBJ1-3	-	-	TGTGCCAGCAGCCTACGGCCCGGGTCCCACGGAAACACCATATATTTT	CASSLRPGSHGNTIYF
TRBV2	16	TRBJ2-1	-	TRBD2	TGTGCCAGCAGTGCGCGACTAGCGGGCGCATACAATGAGCAGTTCTTC	CASSARLAGAYNEQFF
TRBV9	16	TRBJ2-5	few	TRBD1	TGTGCCAGTAGCGTCATAAGTGACAGGGGGGAAGAGACCCAGTACTTC	CASSVISDRGEETQYF
TRBV4-2	16	TRBJ2-2	-	TRBD1	TGTGCCAGCAGCCAGTCCGGGACAGGAGGCACCGGGGAGCTGTTTTTT	CASSQSGTGGTGELFF
TRBV3-1	14	TRBJ1-1	-	-	TGTGCCAGCAGCCAATTTGGTCGGAACACTGAAGCTTTCTTT	CASSQFGRNTEAFF
TRBV28	11	TRBJ2-3	-	-	TGTGCCAGCGGCGGGGAAGATACGCAGTATTTT	CASGGEDTQYF
TRBV10-3	14	TRBJ1-5	-	TRBD1	TGTGCCACAACCCCTGACAGGGGCAATCAGCCCCAGCATTTT	CATTPDRGNQPQHF
TRBV6-5	11	TRBJ2-3	few	-	TGTGCCAGCAGTGCGGGTGTCGCGCAGTATTTT	CASSAGVAQYF
TRBV12-3/TRBV12-4	13	TRBJ1-2	-	TRBD1	TGTGCCAGCAGTCCCGGACAGGCGAGTGGCTACACCTTC	CASSPGQASGYTF
TRBV3-1	14	TRBJ1-6	-	-	TGTGCCAGCGGCCAAGCCAGGGCCGGGTCACCCCTCCACTTT	CASGQARAGSPLHF
TRBV4-3	18	TRBJ2-1	-	TRBD2	TGCGCCAGCAGCCAGGATTACCCCCCGGGACTAGCGGAAAATGAGCAGTTCTTC	CASSQDYPPGLAENEQFF
TRBV27	12	TRBJ2-1	once	TRBD2	TGTGCCAGCAGCCCGTGGGGGGGTGAGCAGTTCTTC	CASSPWGGEQFF
TRBV12-3/TRBV12-4	15	TRBJ2-2	-	-	TGTGCCAGCAGTTTCTCCCAGGGGAACACCGGGGAGCTGTTTTTT	CASSFSQGNTGELFF
TRBV20-1	13	TRBJ1-4	-	TRBD1	TGCAGTGCGCGACAGGGGGCAGGTGAAAAGCTGTTTTTT	CSARQGAGEKLFF
TRBV4-3	15	TRBJ2-7	-	-	TGCGCCAGTAGCCAGAACAGGGCACCTATCTACGAGCAGTACTTC	CASSQNRAPIYEQYF
TRBV4-1	15	TRBJ2-1	-	-	TGCGCCAGCAGCCAGGCACTTTCCTCCTACAATGAGCAGTTCTTC	CASSQALSSYNEQFF
TRBV12-3/TRBV12-4	15	TRBJ2-5	-	TRBD1	TGTGCCAGCAGTTTGGGGACAGGGCGACAAGAGACCCAGTACTTC	CASSLGTGRQETQYF
TRBV5-1	14	TRBJ2-7	-	-	TGCGCCAGCAGCTTGGAACAGGTCTCCTACGAGCAGTACTTC	CASSLEQVSYEQYF
TRBV4-2	18	TRBJ2-2	-	TRBD2	TGTGCCAGCAGCCAGGGCTTAGGGACTAGCGGTCACACCGGGGAGCTGTTTTTT	CASSQGLGTSGHTGELFF
TRBV6-1	16	TRBJ2-5	-	-	TGTGCCAGCAGTAAAAGGGGACGGCCGTACCAAGAGACCCAGTACTTC	CASSKRGRPYQETQYF
TRBV6-5	13	TRBJ2-5	-	-	TGTGCCAGCAGGCCACAGGGAAGAGAGACCCAGTACTTC	CASRPQGRETQYF
TRBV11-2	16	TRBJ2-5	-	TRBD2	TGTGCCAGCAGTCGACTAGCGGGAGGACCCCAAGAGACCCAGTACTTC	CASSRLAGGPQETQYF
TRBV18	13	TRBJ2-7	-	-	TGTGCCACTGGGCAAAACATGGACTACGAGCAGTACTTC	CATGQNMDYEQYF
TRBV18	14	TRBJ2-7	-	TRBD2	TGTGCCAGCTCCTCTACGGGGGGGTACCACGAGCAGTACTTC	CASSSTGGYHEQYF
TRBV5-6	13	TRBJ2-5	-	-	TGTGCCAGCAGCTTGGTTTCCGGATTTGAGCAGTACTTC	CASSLVSGFEQYF
TRBV10-3	14	TRBJ2-7	-	-	TGTGCCATCAGGCCAAGCGGAAGCTCCTACGAGCAGTACTTC	CAIRPSGSSYEQYF
TRBV6-6	13	TRBJ2-5	few	-	TGTGCCAGCACCGGAGGGTATCGAGAGACCCAGTACTTC	CASTGGYRETQYF
TRBV12-3/TRBV12-4	14	TRBJ1-6	-	TRBD1	TGTGCCAGCAGGACGACAGGGAATAATTCACCCCTCCACTTT	CASRTTGNNSPLHF
TRBV10-2	13	TRBJ2-5	-	-	TGCGCCAGCGGGATACGAGGTCCAGAGACCCAGTACTTC	CASGIRGPETQYF
TRBV29-1	14	TRBJ2-2	-	-	TGCAGCGTTGAAGGGGGGGTACGGACCGGGGAGCTGTTTTTT	CSVEGGVRTGELFF
TRBV6-1	13	TRBJ2-3	-	TRBD2	TGTGCCAGCAGGCGGGGGGGCATAGATACGCAGTATTTT	CASRRGGIDTQYF
TRBV5-1	15	TRBJ2-1	few	TRBD1	TGTGCCAGCAGTTTGGGGACAGGTCCCTACAATGAGCAGTTCTTC	CASSLGTGPYNEQFF
TRBV6-2/TRBV6-3	15	TRBJ2-1	once	-	TGTGCCAGCAGGACCCCGGGTTCCCCCTACAATGAGCAGTTCTTC	CASRTPGSPYNEQFF
TRBV7-8	14	TRBJ2-4	few	TRBD1	TGTGCCAGCAGCCCAGACAGGGTCCTAGGGATTCAGTACTTC	CASSPDRVLGIQYF
TRBV6-5	14	TRBJ2-1	-	TRBD2	TGTGCCAGCAGTCCCGGCCCCCTCCCTAGCGGTCAGTTCTTC	CASSPGPLPSGQFF
TRBV12-3/TRBV12-4	17	TRBJ1-2	-	TRBD1	TGTGCCAGCAGGGCCATCCGTGGGACAGATCCTAACTGTGGCTACACCTTC	CASRAIRGTDPNCGYTF
TRBV10-3	13	TRBJ2-4	-	-	TGTGCCATCGGTGAATTTAGCACCCATGAGCAGTACTTC	CAIGEFSTHEQYF
TRBV20-1	13	TRBJ2-7	-	-	TGCAGTGCTCTCCTCGGGACAAACGACGAGCAGTACTTC	CSALLGTNDEQYF